These 19 T cell receptor beta chains were all obtained from the same sample, sequenced in a study of T-cell memory formation after mild COVID-19. A single record per CDR3 protein comes from TCRdb applying MiXCR to the 5' RACE reads. The profile shows 550,000 to 650,000 distinct CDR3 sequences, roughly 17% of them singletons. Input material: PBMCs or a T cell subset sorted from them (not recorded which). Receptors were obtained from an adult woman who had mild COVID-19 (a few samples of this study predate the infection). Cell type and time point are not known.

This clonotype was counted ten times or more. The chain has TRBV14 and TRBJ1-1; D is undetermined. V lost 1 base and J 0 bases, leaving 6 bases between the germline ends. Germline CDR1 is SGHDN and CDR2 is FVKESK. The CDR3 covers 14 residues. CDR3: CASSQGTLNTEAFF. The CDR3 bases are TGTGCCAGCAGCCAAGGGACCTTGAACACTGAAGCTTTCTTT.

The sample holds a few counts of this clonotype. The chain has TRBV10-3 and TRBJ1-3, with no clear D. Between the trimmed V and J ends, which lost 3 bases and 0 bases, there was a span of 6 bases. There are 14 residues in the CDR3. Germline CDR1 is ENHRY and CDR2 is SYGVKD. CDR3 bases: TGTGCCATCAGTGACCCCCCCTCTGGAAACACCATATATTTT. The encoded protein is CAISDPPSGNTIYF.

This clonotype was counted between two and nine times. The rearrangement joins TRBV20-1 to TRBJ2-2; TRBD1 matches 10 bases. CDR3 length equals 19 residues. The V gene's germline CDR1 is DFQATT and CDR2 SNEGSKA (reference sequence). J was trimmed by 7 bases and V by 2 bases; bases with no gene match: 19. The CDR3 DNA reads as TGCAGTGCTAGATTCCCTAGATCGAGACAGGGGGCGCGTATCGGGGAGCTGTTTTTT. Protein: CSARFPRSRQGARIGELFF.

V and J are TRBV12-3 or TRBV12-4 and TRBJ2-1; TRBD1 matches 10 bases. Trimming cost V 1 base and J 3 bases; bases outside gene matches: 0. This CDR3 region has 15 residues. The CDR3 spells CASSLGDRGYNEQFF. In nucleotides, the CDR3 is TGTGCCAGCAGTTTAGGGGACAGGGGCTACAATGAGCAGTTCTTC.

CDR3 nucleotides: TGTGCCAGCAGTGAAAAAATGCCCTGGGACAGGGGGAAAAACACTGAAGCTTTCTTT. This codes for CASSEKMPWDRGKNTEAFF. V gene TRBV2 combines with J gene TRBJ1-1, with 11 bases lining up with TRBD1. In germline, CDR1 is SNHLY, CDR2 FYNNEI. After removal of 2 bases from V and 2 bases from J, the junction contained 13 bases not matched to a gene. CDR3 length: 19 residues.

The chain has TRBV6-2 or TRBV6-3 and TRBJ2-5, with TRBD2 matching over 11 bases. Germline lookup yields CDR1 MNHEY and CDR2 SVGEGT. J gave up 9 bases and V 6 bases, and 18 bases lay outside the gene matches. This CDR3 contains 17 residues. The CDR3 coding sequence is TGTGCCAGCAGCCGAACTACCCTAGCGGGAGGACCCGAGGCCCAGTACTTC. Its protein product is CASSRTTLAGGPEAQYF.

The V gene is TRBV14, the J gene TRBJ2-7; D not resolved. This CDR3 has 12 residues. Looked up from germline, CDR1 is SGHDN and CDR2 is FVKESK. V was trimmed by 5 bases and J by 6 bases, leaving 11 bases between them. CDR3 residues: CASSYVAAEQYF. CDR3 nucleotide sequence: TGTGCCAGCAGCTATGTCGCAGCCGAGCAGTACTTC.

This clonotype was recorded many times. The genes are TRBV7-9 and TRBJ1-5, with 7 bases matching TRBD1. J gave up 4 bases and V 4 bases, and 4 bases lay outside the gene matches. CDR3 length: 14 residues. CDR1 and CDR2 from the germline V gene are SEHNR and FQNEAQ (reference sequence). This CDR3 is CASSSTGVNQPQHF. The CDR3 nucleotides read TGTGCCAGCAGCTCCACAGGGGTAAATCAGCCCCAGCATTTT.

This clonotype has a count of ten or more. The chain links TRBV7-2 to TRBJ2-3, with 9 bases matching TRBD2. The CDR3 runs to 13 residues. V lost 5 bases, J lost 5 bases, and 2 bases stayed unmatched. Germline CDR1 is SGHTA and CDR2 is FQGNSA. CDR3 in DNA: TGTGCCAGCAGCCCGACTAGCGGAGATACGCAGTATTTT. It encodes CASSPTSGDTQYF. The complete variable domain, with remaining parts taken from reference TRBV7-2 and TRBJ2-3, reads GAGVSQSPSNKVTEKGKDVELRCDPISGHTALYWYRQSLGQGLEFLIYFQGNSAPDKSGLPSDRFSAERTGGSVSTLTIQRTQQEDSAVYLCASSPTSGDTQYFGPGTRLTVL.

This clonotype was recorded a few times. The rearrangement uses TRBV11-2 and TRBJ2-1; 12 bases line up with TRBD2. Per the germline V gene, CDR1 is SGHAT and CDR2 is FQNNGV. The CDR3 length is 16 residues. The trim removed 0 bases at V and 9 bases at J, leaving 6 bases unmatched. This CDR3 reads CASSLESLAGGIEQFF. The CDR3 DNA sequence: TGTGCCAGCAGCTTAGAATCCCTAGCGGGAGGGATTGAGCAGTTCTTC.

Only a few counts were recorded for this clonotype. The chain joins TRBV7-8 to TRBJ2-7; D call uncertain. Trimming left V 1 base short and J 3 bases short, with 13 bases between. The V gene's germline CDR1 is SGHVS and CDR2 FQNEAQ. This CDR3 comprises 15 residues. CDR3 in DNA: TGTGCCAGCAGCTTAGGTCGGCGGTCGTACTACGAGCAGTACTTC. Translating it yields CASSLGRRSYYEQYF.

In its sample, this clonotype was seen many times. The V gene is TRBV5-1, the J gene TRBJ2-7; 8 nucleotides align to TRBD2. The CDR3 is 14 residues long. V dropped 5 bases and J dropped 0; count of bases not matched to a gene: 4. Germline values: CDR1 SGHRS, CDR2 YFSETQ. CDR3: CASSLREDSYEQYF. CDR3 sequence (DNA): TGCGCCAGCAGTTTGCGGGAGGACTCCTACGAGCAGTACTTC.

The chain employs TRBV4-1 and TRBJ2-1; TRBD2 matches at 7 bases. The CDR3 is made up of 16 amino acids. J was trimmed by 8 bases and V by 5 bases; bases with no gene match: 15. CDR1 and CDR2 from the germline V gene are MGHRA and YSYEKL. CDR3 sequence reads: CASSILITSERDEQFF. The CDR3 region has the DNA TGCGCCAGCAGCATATTGATAACTAGCGAACGGGATGAGCAGTTCTTC.

This clonotype has just a few counts. The J gene is TRBJ1-2, the V gene TRBV5-1; 12 bases agree with TRBD1. The CDR3 totals 15 residues. The germline V gene encodes CDR1 SGHRS and CDR2 YFSETQ. Trimming removed 4 bases from V and 4 bases from J; junction bases left unmatched: 5. The CDR3 protein is CASSLGQGAVYGYTF. The CDR3 DNA is TGCGCCAGCAGCCTGGGACAGGGGGCAGTCTATGGCTACACCTTC.

This clonotype was detected only a few times. The V call is TRBV12-3 or TRBV12-4, the J call TRBJ2-7; the match to TRBD1 covers 10 bases. Trimming took 7 bases from V and 4 from J; bases not matched to a gene: 13. CDR3 size: 16 residues. The CDR3 DNA follows: TGTGCCAGCACCTTGACTTCGGGACAGGGGATGTACGAGCAGTACTTC. It specifies CASTLTSGQGMYEQYF.

This clonotype was recorded a few times. V gene TRBV5-1 combines with J gene TRBJ2-1, with 9 bases that match TRBD2. The trim removed 6 bases at V and 5 bases at J, leaving 9 bases unmatched. The CDR3 spans 15 residues. CDR1 is SGHRS, CDR2 YFSETQ, per germline. CDR3 DNA sequence: TGCGCCAGCACCTACGCCGGGACTAGCAACAATGAGCAGTTCTTC. Amino acid sequence: CASTYAGTSNNEQFF.

V gene TRBV7-2 combines with J gene TRBJ1-4; no clear D gene. V was clipped by 5 bases and J by 8 bases, with 12 bases between them. The CDR3 totals 13 residues. CDR1 and CDR2 (germline): SGHTA, FQGNSA. This CDR3 is CASSPGSREKLFF. As DNA, the CDR3 is TGTGCCAGCAGCCCCGGGTCGCGGGAAAAACTGTTTTTT.

The chain uses TRBV5-5 and TRBJ1-6; D possibly corresponds to TRBD1 (6 bases). The CDR3 loop spans 16 amino acids. With 4 bases removed from V and 7 bases from J, the gap between germline ends came to 18 bases. The germline V gene encodes CDR1 SGHKS and CDR2 YYEKEE (reference sequence). In nucleotides, the CDR3 is TGTGCCAGCAGCCAATACGTAGGGGGTTCCAATTCACCCCTCCACTTT. It yields the protein CASSQYVGGSNSPLHF.

This chain joins TRBV7-9 and TRBJ1-2; 12 bases agree with TRBD1. Germline V lookup: CDR1 SEHNR, CDR2 FQNEAQ (reference sequence). V lost 2 bases, J lost 6 bases, and 7 bases stayed unmatched. There are 16 residues in the CDR3. The CDR3 DNA reads TGTGCCAGCAGCTTACCTGGGGACAGGGGGCTTAATGGCTACACCTTC. Its translation: CASSLPGDRGLNGYTF.